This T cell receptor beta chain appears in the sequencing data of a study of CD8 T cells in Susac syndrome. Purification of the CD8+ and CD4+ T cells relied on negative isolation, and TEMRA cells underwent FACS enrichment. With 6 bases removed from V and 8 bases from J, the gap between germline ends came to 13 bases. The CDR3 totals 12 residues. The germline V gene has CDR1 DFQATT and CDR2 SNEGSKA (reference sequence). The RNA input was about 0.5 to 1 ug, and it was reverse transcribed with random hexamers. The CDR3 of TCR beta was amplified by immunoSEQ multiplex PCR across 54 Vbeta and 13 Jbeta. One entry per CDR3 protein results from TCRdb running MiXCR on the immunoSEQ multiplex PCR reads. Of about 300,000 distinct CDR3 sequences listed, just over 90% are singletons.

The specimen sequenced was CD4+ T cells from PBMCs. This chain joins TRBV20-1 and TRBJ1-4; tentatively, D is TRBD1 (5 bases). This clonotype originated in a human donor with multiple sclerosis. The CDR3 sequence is CSARGGTEKLFF. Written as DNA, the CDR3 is TGCAGTGCACGGGGAGGGACCGAAAAACTGTTTTTT.